A selection of T cell receptor beta chains follows, all from one sample in a study of OX40 agonist ivuxolimab in advanced cancers. This table comes from immunoSEQ multiplex PCR, and its TCRdb copy is limited to in-frame clones, with some not included. This table holds around 26,000 clones, roughly 79% found once. Sequencing was performed on CD4+ or CD8+ T cells sorted from blood, taken in a trial of the OX40 agonist ivuxolimab. The receptor source for this set is an adult with an advanced solid tumor such as melanoma, head and neck, liver or kidney cancer. The CDR3 runs from the conserved cysteine through the conserved F or W.

cdr3_aa	j_call	cdr3_length	v_call
CASSVGQGFYGYTF	TRBJ1-2	14	TRBV9
CASSPKGSANEQFF	TRBJ2-1	14	TRBV13
CASSLGQGGFYEQYF	TRBJ2-7	15	TRBV11-2
CASKPGVNTEAFF	TRBJ1-1	13	TRBV14
CASSGQDSYEQYF	TRBJ2-7	13	TRBV18
CASRYLGGRAYEQYF	TRBJ2-7	15	TRBV6-6
CASSLQGETEAFF	TRBJ1-1	13	TRBV7-3
CASTRRGSSGNEQFF	TRBJ2-1	15	TRBV6-5
CASSFRDRVYEQYF	TRBJ2-7	14	TRBV13
CASSLGRAPGSVNTEAFF	TRBJ1-1	18	TRBV5-4
CASSLFRSVDTQYF	TRBJ2-3	14	TRBV28
CASSPSDRSYSYEQYF	TRBJ2-7	16	TRBV18
CASSIAGQGAYNEQFF	TRBJ2-1	16	TRBV19
CASRRGLADTDTQYF	TRBJ2-3	15	TRBV2
CASSTDLAGQYYEQYF	TRBJ2-7	16	TRBV27
CASSIGPNGYTF	TRBJ1-2	12	TRBV19
CASSPGRGYEQYF	TRBJ2-7	13	TRBV2
CSALNTEAFF	TRBJ1-1	10	TRBV20-1